These 20 T cell receptor beta chains came from one sample sequenced in a study of blood T cell repertoires in COVID-19. Sequencing was performed with immunoSEQ multiplex PCR; in TCRdb, only in-frame clones are kept and a portion is missing. Counted here are some 130,000 clones, roughly 84% occurring once; the ten biggest clones make up over 1.1%. Sequencing was performed on peripheral blood. The receptors here all came from a man in his fifties or sixties with acute or convalescent COVID-19.

CDR3: CASSLGGPGHLSGANVLTF. The CDR3 DNA reads TGTGCCAGCAGCTTAGGGGGGCCGGGACACCTCTCTGGGGCCAACGTCCTGACTTTC. The V call is TRBV13, the J call TRBJ2-6; tentative D call: TRBD1 (6 bases). Trimming shortened V by 0 bases and J by 0 bases, and 15 bases separated the two germline ends. CDR1 is PRHDT and CDR2 is FYEKMQ in the germline V gene (reference sequence). This CDR3 has 19 amino acids.

The J gene is TRBJ2-2, the V gene TRBV3-1 (or the pseudogene TRBV3-2); 13 positions agree with TRBD2. Germline V gene data show CDR1 as LGHDT and CDR2 as YNNKEL (reference sequence). The CDR3 is 16 amino acids. Germline trimming cut 8 bases from V and 7 bases from J; bases unmatched to any gene: 10. CDR3 protein: CASYSGTSGIIGELFF. The CDR3 DNA reads TGTGCCAGCTACTCCGGGACTAGCGGGATAATCGGGGAGCTGTTTTTT.

V and J are TRBV7-9 and TRBJ1-2; a weak D match, TRBD1 (6 bases). Trimming pared 6 bases from V and 4 bases from J, leaving 12 bases between. The CDR3 runs 13 residues. Germline assignment: CDR1 SEHNR and CDR2 FQNEAQ (reference sequence). The CDR3 protein is CASRADSSYGYTF. The CDR3 nucleotides read TGTGCCAGCAGGGCGGACAGCTCCTATGGCTACACCTTC.

The V and J genes are TRBV30 and TRBJ1-5; 7 nucleotides align to TRBD1. V trimming: 0 bases; J trimming: 6 bases; junction bases outside the gene matches: 5. CDR1 is GTSNPN, CDR2 SVGIG, per germline (reference sequence). The CDR3 extends over 14 amino acids. The CDR3 protein is CAWSVHRGAQPQHF. CDR3 coding DNA: TGTGCCTGGAGTGTACACAGGGGAGCTCAGCCCCAGCATTTT.

The chain links TRBV9 to TRBJ2-1; TRBD1 might be the D (6 bases). The CDR3 contains 16 residues. V dropped 0 bases and J dropped 5 bases, with 15 bases sitting between them. Germline lookup yields CDR1 SGDLS and CDR2 YYNGEE. For the CDR3, the DNA is TGTGCCAGCAGCGTAGCGGGCAGGGGCACCCACAATGAGCAGTTCTTC. It encodes CASSVAGRGTHNEQFF.

The CDR3 DNA follows: TGTGCCAGCAGCCAAGATAAGGGACAGCCTGGAGATACGCAGTATTTT. Protein sequence: CASSQDKGQPGDTQYF. The chain links TRBV3-1 (or the pseudogene TRBV3-2) to TRBJ2-3, with 7 positions matching TRBD1. The germline V gene has CDR1 LGHDT and CDR2 YNNKEL (reference sequence). CDR3 length: 16 amino acids. J was trimmed by 5 bases and V by 0 bases; bases with no gene match: 8.

The gene calls are TRBV30 and TRBJ2-2; 7 bases map to TRBD1. Germline CDR1 GTSNPN, CDR2 SVGIG (reference sequence). The ends lost 3 bases at V and 6 bases at J; junction bases unmatched: 7. The CDR3 contains 14 residues. CDR3 residues: CAWRRTGTAGELFF. In nucleotides, the CDR3 is TGTGCCTGGAGGAGGACAGGAACCGCCGGGGAGCTGTTTTTT.

V and J are TRBV19 and TRBJ2-5; possible D gene TRBD1, 6 bases. CDR1 and CDR2 (germline): LNHDA, SQIVND (reference sequence). The CDR3 length is 14 residues. V was cut by 3 bases and J by 3 bases, with 11 bases left in between. The CDR3 is CASSMVRGEETQYF. CDR3 nucleotides: TGTGCCAGTAGTATGGTCAGGGGAGAAGAGACCCAGTACTTC. Drawing the rest from reference TRBV19 and TRBJ2-5, the complete variable domain is DGGITQSPKYLFRKEGQNVTLSCEQNLNHDAMYWYRQDPGQGLRLIYYSQIVNDFQKGDIAEGYSVSREKKESFPLTVTSAQKNPTAFYLCASSMVRGEETQYFGPGTRLLVL.

This rearrangement joins TRBV18 to TRBJ2-5, with 7 bases identical to TRBD2. The ends lost 3 bases at V and 5 bases at J; junction bases unmatched: 9. The germline gives CDR1 KGHSH, CDR2 LQKENI. This CDR3 has 15 amino acids. Written as DNA, the CDR3 is TGTGCCAGCTCACCGGGCCAGGTCGGGGGGGAGACCCAGTACTTC. Translation: CASSPGQVGGETQYF.

V and J are TRBV25-1 and TRBJ2-2; 7 nucleotides align to TRBD2. V shed 7 bases, J shed 3 bases, and the junction held 11 bases outside the gene matches. CDR3 size: 16 residues. The germline gives CDR1 MGHDK, CDR2 SYGVNS. For the CDR3, the DNA is TGTGCCAGCATCAAGGCCCGGGAGGCCCACACCGGGGAGCTGTTTTTT. This gives the protein CASIKAREAHTGELFF.

The rearrangement joins TRBV7-6 to TRBJ2-3; D perhaps matches TRBD2 (6 bases). The germline V gene has CDR1 SGHVS and CDR2 FNYEAQ. This CDR3 is built from 11 residues. V was pared by 5 bases and J by 6 bases, with 6 bases between. The CDR3 sequence is CASSREDTQYF. For the CDR3, the DNA is TGTGCCAGCAGCCGGGAGGATACGCAGTATTTT.

The chain has TRBV3-1 (or the pseudogene TRBV3-2) and TRBJ1-6; no firm D call. The germline V gene encodes CDR1 LGHDT and CDR2 YNNKEL (reference sequence). The ends were cut back, 4 bases at V and 7 bases at J, with 8 bases in the middle. The CDR3 totals 13 residues. The CDR3 reads CASSPKENSPLHF. Written as DNA, the CDR3 is TGTGCCAGCAGCCCGAAGGAGAATTCACCCCTCCACTTT.

The chain's CDR3 is CASRLGLAGGDEQFF. The CDR3 coding sequence is TGTGCCAGCAGACTAGGACTAGCGGGGGGGGATGAGCAGTTCTTC. The chain links TRBV28 to TRBJ2-1; 15 nucleotides line up with TRBD2. The germline gives CDR1 MDHEN, CDR2 SYDVKM. The V gene end was trimmed by 6 bases and the J gene end by 8 bases; junction bases not matched to a gene: 5. The CDR3 consists of 15 residues. The full variable domain, its missing parts supplied by reference TRBV28 and TRBJ2-1, is DVKVTQSSRYLVKRTGEKVFLECVQDMDHENMFWYRQDPGLGLRLIYFSYDVKMKEKGDIPEGYSVSREKKERFSLILESASTNQTSMYLCASRLGLAGGDEQFFGPGTRLTVL.

V is TRBV6-5 and J is TRBJ1-4; 7 nucleotides match TRBD1. Germline loops: CDR1 MNHEY, CDR2 SVGAGI. The ends lost 5 bases at V and 6 bases at J; junction bases unmatched: 0. The length of the CDR3 is 12 residues. This CDR3 reads CASSQGDEKLFF. CDR3 bases: TGTGCCAGCAGTCAGGGGGATGAAAAACTGTTTTTT.

V is TRBV6-5 and J is TRBJ2-5, with 7 bases lining up with TRBD2. Germline CDR1 reads MNHEY; CDR2 reads SVGAGI. Trimming removed 5 bases from V and 5 bases from J; junction bases left unmatched: 5. CDR3 size: 13 residues. The CDR3 sequence: CASSPGLVETQYF. The CDR3, as DNA: TGTGCCAGCAGTCCTGGACTAGTGGAGACCCAGTACTTC.

The chain couples TRBV3-1 (or the pseudogene TRBV3-2) to TRBJ2-7; the D gene is possibly TRBD1 (8 bases). The CDR3 has 14 residues. V lost 6 bases to trimming and J lost 5 bases, with 17 bases between them. Germline V gene data show CDR1 as LGHDT and CDR2 as YNNKEL (reference sequence). The CDR3 region is CASRRGDRLHEQYF. The CDR3 bases are TGTGCCAGCAGACGGGGGGACAGGCTCCACGAGCAGTACTTC.

The rearrangement links TRBV6-5 to TRBJ2-7, with TRBD2 matching over 10 bases. The V segment lost 4 bases and the J segment 3 bases; nucleotides outside the gene matches: 0. Looked up from germline, CDR1 is MNHEY and CDR2 is SVGAGI. CDR3 length: 13 amino acids. CDR3 protein: CASSLAGGYEQYF. DNA of the CDR3: TGTGCCAGCAGTTTAGCGGGAGGCTACGAGCAGTACTTC.

The chain links TRBV5-6 to TRBJ2-4, with TRBD1 as a possible D gene (5 bases). CDR1 SGHDT and CDR2 YYEEEE come from the germline V gene. The length of the CDR3 is 15 residues. The V end was cut by 4 bases, the J end by 2 bases, with 13 bases between. CDR3 region: CASSEIRGSKNIQYF. CDR3 nucleotides: TGTGCCAGCAGCGAAATAAGGGGTTCCAAAAACATTCAGTACTTC.

The rearrangement uses TRBV7-2 and TRBJ1-2; the D gene is possibly TRBD1 (6 bases). Germline CDR1 reads SGHTA; CDR2 reads FQGNSA. V dropped 6 bases and J dropped 8 bases, with 22 bases sitting between them. The CDR3 length is 15 residues. The CDR3 bases are TGTGCCAGCAGTCTGGCGTCGTTGGGGGCTCGGGGCTACACCTTC. Translation: CASSLASLGARGYTF.

The chain joins TRBV5-1 to TRBJ2-3; 7 bases map to TRBD1. This CDR3 is built from 15 residues. Germline loops: CDR1 SGHRS, CDR2 YFSETQ. The V segment lost 3 bases and the J segment 2 bases; nucleotides outside the gene matches: 6. In DNA, the CDR3 is TGCGCCAGCAGCTCCTATGACAGGGTCACAGATACGCAGTATTTT. It encodes CASSSYDRVTDTQYF.